Shown below are 4 T cell receptor beta chains from a single sample sequenced in a study of blood T cell repertoires in COVID-19. Method: immunoSEQ multiplex PCR; TCRdb's copy keeps in-frame clones and lacks some. The data contain roughly 200,000 clones, roughly 82% of them singletons. Sequenced: PBMCs or T cells enriched from blood (not recorded which). These receptors were taken from a woman aged 55-75 years with acute COVID-19.

The chain links TRBV6-5 to TRBJ1-2, with 8 bases aligning to TRBD1. Germline loops: CDR1 MNHEY, CDR2 SVGAGI. The CDR3 is 14 residues long. V was clipped by 4 bases and J by 4 bases; unmatched bases: 5. The CDR3 DNA sequence: TGTGCCAGCAGTTCCTCGGACAGGGTCTATGGCTACACCTTC. Translating gives CASSSSDRVYGYTF.

This clone was found a few times. This chain links TRBV30 with TRBJ2-1; 13 nucleotides agree with TRBD2. J was trimmed by 0 bases and V by 1 base; bases with no gene match: 0. This CDR3 region has 16 residues. Germline CDR1 GTSNPN, CDR2 SVGIG (reference sequence). DNA of the CDR3: TGTGCCTGGAGTGGACTAGCGGGGGGCTCCTACAATGAGCAGTTCTTC. It codes for CAWSGLAGGSYNEQFF.

The chain links TRBV30 to TRBJ2-7; 10 bases line up with TRBD1. CDR1 is GTSNPN and CDR2 is SVGIG in the germline V gene (reference sequence). CDR3 length: 14 residues. Losses at the gene ends were 4 bases for V and 0 bases for J; bases not matched to a gene: 3. The DNA of the CDR3 is TGTGCCTGGAAGGGACAGGGGATCTCCTACGAGCAGTACTTC. The encoded protein is CAWKGQGISYEQYF.

The chain is built from TRBV4-1 and TRBJ2-3; TRBD2 matches 9 bases. Germline CDR1 is MGHRA and CDR2 is YSYEKL. V was pared by 0 bases and J by 6 bases, with 16 bases of the junction left unmatched. The CDR3 loop spans 19 amino acids. The CDR3 here is CASSQEGTETSGTKDTQYF. CDR3 sequence (DNA): TGCGCCAGCAGCCAAGAAGGAACCGAGACTAGCGGCACTAAGGATACGCAGTATTTT.